This TCR beta chain comes out of a study of human T cells and chemical hapten exposure. About the research overall: Patients' scalps got diphenylcyclopropenone weekly throughout the approximately 26-week study.

Findings and limits, study-wide: DPC sensitization did not alter TCRs above 1 in 1000 frequency.

A single record per CDR3 protein comes from TCRdb applying MiXCR to the RACE reads. The sample records about 74,000 distinct CDR3 sequences, around 15% being singletons. Time point given: pre-sensitization, week 0. This sample's treatment: therapeutic diphenylcyclopropenone sensitization with weekly scalp DPC. Patients had alopecia, were aged 18 to 70, and were not pregnant. From whole blood left unfractionated, total RNA was extracted. This CDR3 region has 12 residues. The V gene's germline CDR1 is LNHDA and CDR2 SQIVND (reference sequence). V lost 5 bases, J lost 4 bases, and 1 base stayed unmatched. This clonotype appeared a few times. Its antigen is unknown.

This specimen was whole blood, taken in connection with sensitization to the hapten diphenylcyclopropenone (DPC). V gene TRBV19 combines with J gene TRBJ1-2; 7 bases line up with TRBD1. The sequence came from a woman between 45 and 60 years old with alopecia areata. Some clones in this sample may be carry-over from other donors' samples. The CDR3 nucleotides read TGTGCCAGTAGTCCAGGGGGCTATGGCTACACCTTC. Residues: CASSPGGYGYTF.